This TCR beta chain was identified in a study of blood T cells in healthy people across ages. V lost 1 base and J 10 bases, leaving 11 bases between the germline ends. Germline V gene sequence: CDR1 SGHTA, CDR2 FQGNSA. The CDR3 totals 13 residues. Then a second PCR, running about 6 to 11 cycles, was carried out with a sample-barcoded 5' primer and a J-beta primer mix. TCRdb re-called the 5' RACE reads with MiXCR, one entry per CDR3 protein. Among about 1 million distinct CDR3 sequences, 40% to 55% were seen once, and the ten largest hold 15% to 20%. The V call is TRBV7-2, the J call TRBJ2-1; D could derive from TRBD1 or TRBD2 (6 bases each). Sequencing was performed on blood. The TCR sequence derives from a woman aged 60-70 years in good health. The CDR3 is CASSLVGGAEQFF. CDR3 nucleotide sequence: TGTGCCAGCAGCTTAGTGGGGGGCGCAGAGCAGTTCTTC.